This TCR beta chain derives from a study of beta chain features in type 1 diabetes. Study conclusions and caveats: A potential influence of HLA type upon TCRB rearrangement remained unresolved herein.

As every portion of the isolated RNA was reverse transcribed, the sequencing read expressed TCRB transcripts. The data were produced by immunoSEQ multiplex PCR, yet TCRdb's version contains in-frame clones alone and is incomplete. The table lists 220,000 or so clones, approximately 70% of them singletons. This CDR3 spans 10 amino acids. The V gene's germline CDR1 is GTSNPN and CDR2 SVGIG (reference sequence). V lost 2 bases, J lost 8 bases, and 6 bases lay in between. Details on this clone: Its specificity is not known.

Every single donor gave one heparinised blood draw, and these averaged approximately 120 mL. The sample consisted of naive CD4+ T cells from blood. The chain recombines TRBV30 with TRBJ1-1; D remains ambiguous. This receptor was obtained from a man aged 25 to 40 in good health. The CDR3 sequence is CAWSRREAFF. CDR3 in DNA: TGTGCCTGGAGTCGTCGAGAAGCTTTCTTT. The complete variable domain, with remaining parts taken from reference TRBV30 and TRBJ1-1, reads SQTIHQWPATLVQPVGSPLSLECTVEGTSNPNLYWYRQAAGRGLQLLFYSVGIGQISSEVPQNLSASRPQDRQFILSSKKLLLSDSGFYLCAWSRREAFFGQGTRLTVV.